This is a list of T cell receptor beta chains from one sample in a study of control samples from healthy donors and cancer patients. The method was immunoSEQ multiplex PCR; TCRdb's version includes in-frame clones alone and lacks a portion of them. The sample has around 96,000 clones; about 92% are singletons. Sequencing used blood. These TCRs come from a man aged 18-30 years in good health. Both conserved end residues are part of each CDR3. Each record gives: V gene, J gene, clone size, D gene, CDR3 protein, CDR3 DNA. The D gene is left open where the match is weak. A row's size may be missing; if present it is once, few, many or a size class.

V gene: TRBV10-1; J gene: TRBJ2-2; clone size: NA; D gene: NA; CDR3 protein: CASRTEIKRANTGELFF; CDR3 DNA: TGCGCCAGCAGGACAGAAATCAAGAGGGCGAACACCGGGGAGCTGTTTTTT
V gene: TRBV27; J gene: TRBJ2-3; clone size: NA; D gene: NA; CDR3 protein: CASSLGLQGTDTQYF; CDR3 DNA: TGTGCCAGCAGTTTAGGTCTCCAGGGCACAGATACGCAGTATTTT
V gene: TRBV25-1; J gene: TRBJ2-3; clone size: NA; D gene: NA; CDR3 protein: CASSAARQTSTDTQYF; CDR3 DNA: TGTGCCAGCAGCGCCGCCAGACAAACAAGCACAGATACGCAGTATTTT
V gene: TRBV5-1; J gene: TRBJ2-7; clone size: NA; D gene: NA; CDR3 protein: CASSTGRVEQYF; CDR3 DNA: TGCGCCAGCAGTACCGGGAGAGTCGAGCAGTACTTC
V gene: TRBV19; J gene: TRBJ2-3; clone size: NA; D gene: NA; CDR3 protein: CASTRDPTDTQYF; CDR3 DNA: TGTGCCAGTACCCGGGACCCAACAGATACGCAGTATTTT
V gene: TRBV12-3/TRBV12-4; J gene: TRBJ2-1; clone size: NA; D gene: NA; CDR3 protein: CASSRLDNEQFF; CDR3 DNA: TGTGCCAGCAGTCGGCTGGACAATGAGCAGTTCTTC
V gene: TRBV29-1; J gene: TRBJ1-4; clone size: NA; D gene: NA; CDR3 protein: CSVEGGRGNEKLFF; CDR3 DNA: TGCAGCGTTGAGGGAGGACGGGGTAATGAAAAACTGTTTTTT
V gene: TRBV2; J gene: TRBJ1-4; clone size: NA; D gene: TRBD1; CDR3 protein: CASSDDRDTPSNEKLFF; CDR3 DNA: TGTGCCAGCAGCGACGACAGGGACACCCCATCTAATGAAAAACTGTTTTTT
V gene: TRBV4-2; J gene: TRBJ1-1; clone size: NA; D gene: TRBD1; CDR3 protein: CASSQENRGGIAFF; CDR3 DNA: TGTGCCAGCAGCCAAGAGAACAGGGGGGGAATAGCTTTCTTT
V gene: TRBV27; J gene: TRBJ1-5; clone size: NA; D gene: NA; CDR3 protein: CASSLGFEDQPQHF; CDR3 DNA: TGTGCCAGCAGTTTGGGGTTTGAGGATCAGCCCCAGCATTTT
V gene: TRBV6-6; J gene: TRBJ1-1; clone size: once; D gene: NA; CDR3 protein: CASSSGNTEAFF; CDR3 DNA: TGTGCCAGCAGTTCGGGGAACACTGAAGCTTTCTTT
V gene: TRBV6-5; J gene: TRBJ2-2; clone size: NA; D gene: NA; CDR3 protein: CASNSITGELFF; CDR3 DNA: TGTGCCAGCAACTCAATTACCGGGGAGCTGTTTTTT
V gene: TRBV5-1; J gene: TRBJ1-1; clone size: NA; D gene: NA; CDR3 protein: CASSLDGQGSWEAFF; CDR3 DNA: TGCGCCAGCAGCTTGGACGGGCAGGGAAGTTGGGAAGCTTTCTTT
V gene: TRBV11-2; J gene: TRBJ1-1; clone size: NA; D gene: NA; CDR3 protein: CASSLDIGPRGQAFF; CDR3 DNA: TGTGCCAGCAGCTTAGATATTGGACCCAGGGGACAAGCTTTCTTT
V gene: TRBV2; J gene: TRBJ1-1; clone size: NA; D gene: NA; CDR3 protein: CASTWGGPFLNTEAFF; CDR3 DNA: TGTGCCAGCACCTGGGGCGGCCCCTTCTTGAACACTGAAGCTTTCTTT
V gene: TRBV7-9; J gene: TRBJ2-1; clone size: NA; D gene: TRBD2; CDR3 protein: CASGAGGGAYNEQFF; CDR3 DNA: TGTGCCAGCGGGGCGGGAGGAGGCGCCTACAATGAGCAGTTCTTC
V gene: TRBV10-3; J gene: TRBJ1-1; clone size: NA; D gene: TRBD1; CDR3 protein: CATQWDRGPAGAFF; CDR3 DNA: TGTGCCACTCAGTGGGACAGGGGTCCCGCGGGGGCTTTCTTT
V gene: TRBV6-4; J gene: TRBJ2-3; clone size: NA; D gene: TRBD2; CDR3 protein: CASRERDTDTQYF; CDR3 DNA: TGTGCCAGCAGGGAGCGGGACACAGATACGCAGTATTTT
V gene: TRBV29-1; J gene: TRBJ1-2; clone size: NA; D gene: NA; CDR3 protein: CSVPPLAGSYGYTF; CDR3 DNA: TGCAGCGTCCCCCCGCTCGCGGGGAGCTATGGCTACACCTTC
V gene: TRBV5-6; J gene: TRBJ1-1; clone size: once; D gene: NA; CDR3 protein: CASSQNLNTEAFF; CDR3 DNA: TGTGCCAGCAGCCAAAATCTAAACACTGAAGCTTTCTTT
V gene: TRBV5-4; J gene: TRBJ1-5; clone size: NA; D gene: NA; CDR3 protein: CASSSGGGNQPQHF; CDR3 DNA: TGTGCCAGCAGCTCCGGGGGGGGGAATCAGCCCCAGCATTTT
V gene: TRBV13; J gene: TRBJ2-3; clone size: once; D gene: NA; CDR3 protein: CASSPGSEDTQYF; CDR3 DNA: TGTGCCAGCAGCCCAGGGTCGGAAGATACGCAGTATTTT
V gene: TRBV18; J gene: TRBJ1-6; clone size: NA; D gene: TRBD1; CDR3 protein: CASSFSGQGGSPLHF; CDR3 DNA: TGTGCCAGCTCATTCTCCGGACAGGGCGGTTCACCCCTCCACTTT
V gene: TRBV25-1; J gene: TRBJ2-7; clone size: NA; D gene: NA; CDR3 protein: CASSSQGTVSYEQYF; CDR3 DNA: TGTGCCAGCAGTTCCCAGGGGACGGTCTCCTACGAGCAGTACTTC
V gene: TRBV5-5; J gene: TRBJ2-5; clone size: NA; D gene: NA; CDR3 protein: CASSLGPPILETQYF; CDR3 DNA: TGTGCCAGCAGCTTAGGGCCCCCGATCCTGGAGACCCAGTACTTC
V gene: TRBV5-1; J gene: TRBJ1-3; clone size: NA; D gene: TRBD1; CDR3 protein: CASRGQGRSGNTIYF; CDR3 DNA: TGCGCCAGCAGGGGACAGGGGCGATCTGGAAACACCATATATTTT
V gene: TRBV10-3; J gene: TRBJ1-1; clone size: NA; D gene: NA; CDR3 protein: CAISDGPRGTEAFF; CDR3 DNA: TGTGCCATCAGTGACGGGCCTAGGGGCACTGAAGCTTTCTTT
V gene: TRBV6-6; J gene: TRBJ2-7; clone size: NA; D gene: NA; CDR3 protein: CASSIAQENYEQYF; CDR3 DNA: TGTGCCAGCAGTATTGCACAGGAGAACTACGAGCAGTACTTC
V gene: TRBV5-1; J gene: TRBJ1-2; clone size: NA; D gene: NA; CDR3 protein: CASSSTDYGYTF; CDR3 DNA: TGCGCCAGCAGCTCGACGGATTATGGCTACACCTTC
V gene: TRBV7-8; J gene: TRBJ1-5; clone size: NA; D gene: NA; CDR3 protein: CASSLNRPWPQHF; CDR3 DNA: TGTGCCAGCAGCTTAAACAGGCCGTGGCCCCAGCATTTT
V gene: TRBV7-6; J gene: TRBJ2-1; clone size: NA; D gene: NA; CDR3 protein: CASSLVGSSSYNEQFF; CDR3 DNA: TGTGCCAGCAGCTTAGTGGGCAGTAGCTCCTACAATGAGCAGTTCTTC
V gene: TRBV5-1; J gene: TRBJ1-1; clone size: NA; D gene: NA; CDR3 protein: CASSLIRGNTEAFF; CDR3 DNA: TGCGCCAGCAGCTTGATTCGGGGTAACACTGAAGCTTTCTTT
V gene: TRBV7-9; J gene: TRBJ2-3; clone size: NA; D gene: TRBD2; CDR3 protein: CASSLGTSGTDTQYF; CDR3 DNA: TGTGCCAGCAGCCTTGGGACTAGCGGCACAGATACGCAGTATTTT
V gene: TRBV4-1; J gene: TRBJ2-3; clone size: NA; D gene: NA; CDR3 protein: CASSQDGRGTGTDTQYF; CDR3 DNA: TGCGCCAGCAGCCAAGATGGGAGGGGGACAGGTACAGATACGCAGTATTTT
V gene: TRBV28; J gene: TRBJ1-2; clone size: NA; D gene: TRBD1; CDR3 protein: CARWDRNYGYTF; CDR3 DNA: TGTGCCAGGTGGGACAGGAACTATGGCTACACCTTC
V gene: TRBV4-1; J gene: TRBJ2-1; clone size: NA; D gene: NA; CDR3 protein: CASSQSGRQFF; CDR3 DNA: TGCGCCAGCAGCCAATCTGGAAGGCAGTTCTTC
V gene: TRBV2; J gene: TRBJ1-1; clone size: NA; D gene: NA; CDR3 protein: CASSGHLNTEAFF; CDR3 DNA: TGTGCCAGCAGTGGACACCTAAACACTGAAGCTTTCTTT
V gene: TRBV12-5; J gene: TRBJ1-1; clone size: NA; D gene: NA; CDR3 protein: CASATGNTEAFF; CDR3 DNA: TGTGCTAGCGCGACAGGGAACACTGAAGCTTTCTTT
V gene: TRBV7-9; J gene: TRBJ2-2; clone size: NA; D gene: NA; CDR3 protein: CASSPGASTNTGELFF; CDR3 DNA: TGTGCCAGCAGCCCTGGGGCCAGTACGAACACCGGGGAGCTGTTTTTT
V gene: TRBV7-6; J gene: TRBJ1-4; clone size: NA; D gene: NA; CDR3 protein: CASSLGGGDEKLFF; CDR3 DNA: TGTGCCAGCAGCTTGGGGGGTGGGGATGAAAAACTGTTTTTT
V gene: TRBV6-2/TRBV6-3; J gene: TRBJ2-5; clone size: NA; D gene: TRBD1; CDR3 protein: CASSHGQGATQYF; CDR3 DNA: TGTGCCAGCAGTCACGGACAGGGCGCGACCCAGTACTTC
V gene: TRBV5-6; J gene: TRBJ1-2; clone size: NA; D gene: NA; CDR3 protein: CASSLEGEAYGYTF; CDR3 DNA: TGTGCCAGCAGCTTGGAGGGGGAAGCCTATGGCTACACCTTC